These 28 T cell receptor beta chains came from one sample sequenced in a study of cytomegalovirus exposure and HLA in healthy donors. Both 60 Vbeta primers and 13 Jbeta primers went into the PCR. Sequencing used immunoSEQ multiplex PCR; TCRdb keeps in-frame clones, though not all of them. The repertoire holds about 190,000 clones, with 70% to 80% as singletons. What was sequenced was PBMCs. These receptors all stem from a woman in her forties or fifties in good health and CMV-seronegative.

This chain joins TRBV2 and TRBJ1-5; the D gene is possibly TRBD1 (5 bases). V gave up 5 bases and J gave up 2 bases, with 13 bases separating them. This CDR3 spans 15 amino acids. CDR1 and CDR2 from the germline V gene are SNHLY and FYNNEI. Written as DNA, the CDR3 is TGTGCCAGCAGTTCCACGGGGGTTGGCAATCAGCCCCAGCATTTT. Encoded protein: CASSSTGVGNQPQHF.

The V and J genes are TRBV5-4 and TRBJ2-1, with TRBD2 identical over 11 bases. Trimming at V came to 1 base and at J to 8 bases, leaving 5 bases not matched to a gene. The germline V gene has CDR1 SGHNT and CDR2 YYREEE (reference sequence). The CDR3 totals 15 residues. The CDR3 reads CASSLRLAGGDEQFF. DNA of the CDR3: TGTGCCAGCAGCTTGAGGCTAGCGGGAGGTGATGAGCAGTTCTTC. Full variable domain (missing parts from reference TRBV5-4 and TRBJ2-1): ETGVTQSPTHLIKTRGQQVTLRCSSQSGHNTVSWYQQALGQGPQFIFQYYREEENGRGNFPPRFSGLQFPNYSSELNVNALELDDSALYLCASSLRLAGGDEQFFGPGTRLTVL.

The CDR3: CSVALKVGDQPQHF. CDR3 bases: TGCAGCGTTGCGCTAAAGGTAGGGGATCAGCCCCAGCATTTT. The chain has TRBV29-1 and TRBJ1-5; maybe TRBD1 (5 bases). Trimming removed 4 bases at V and 5 bases at J, with 15 bases between. The CDR3 is made up of 14 amino acids. From germline, CDR1 is SQVTM and CDR2 ANQGSEA.

This clone was recorded a few times. This rearrangement joins TRBV19 to TRBJ2-7; 7 bases agree with TRBD1. The CDR3 runs 12 residues. Germline V gives CDR1 LNHDA, CDR2 SQIVND (reference sequence). V trimming: 5 bases; J trimming: 4 bases; junction bases outside the gene matches: 2. The CDR3 spells CASSATGYEQYF. CDR3 DNA: TGTGCCAGTAGTGCGACAGGGTACGAGCAGTACTTC.

As DNA, the CDR3 is TGTGCCAGCAGCCTCCAGCCCGGGACAGGGGGCGATGAGCAGTTCTTC. Protein: CASSLQPGTGGDEQFF. The chain combines TRBV7-3 with TRBJ2-1; 12 bases match TRBD1. This CDR3 contains 16 residues. Trimming removed 5 bases from V and 8 bases from J; junction bases left unmatched: 10. Germline V gene lookup returns CDR1 SGHTA and CDR2 FQGTGA.

This clone was counted between two and nine times. The gene calls are TRBV5-1 and TRBJ1-1; 9 bases fit TRBD1. The CDR3 spans 14 residues. J was trimmed by 4 bases and V by 3 bases; bases with no gene match: 4. Germline-derived CDR1 and CDR2 are SGHRS and YFSETQ. The chain's CDR3 is CASSSQGAVTEAFF. The CDR3 DNA sequence: TGCGCCAGCAGCTCACAGGGGGCGGTCACTGAAGCTTTCTTT.

The chain couples TRBV5-1 to TRBJ2-2; 7 bases are shared with TRBD1. The CDR3 consists of 16 residues. CDR1 SGHRS and CDR2 YFSETQ come from the germline V gene. Germline trimming cut 1 base from V and 0 bases from J; bases unmatched to any gene: 3. The CDR3 DNA is TGCGCCAGCAGCTTGACGGGACAGTCGAACACCGGGGAGCTGTTTTTT. Translated: CASSLTGQSNTGELFF.

The chain couples TRBV4-2 to TRBJ2-7; TRBD2 agrees at 13 bases. Germline V gene data show CDR1 as LGHNA and CDR2 as YNFKEQ. The CDR3 loop spans 18 amino acids. V lost 1 base, J lost 3 bases, and 9 bases stayed unmatched. In DNA form, the CDR3 reads TGTGCCAGCAGCCAAGCTTGGACTAGCGGGAGAAGTATCTACGAGCAGTACTTC. Its protein is CASSQAWTSGRSIYEQYF.

This chain links TRBV5-1 with TRBJ2-1; 8 bases align to TRBD1. Trimming cost V 4 bases and J 16 bases; bases outside gene matches: 7. Germline V CDR1 and CDR2: SGHRS, YFSETQ. This CDR3 has 11 residues. CDR3 sequence: CASSQGTGTFF. The CDR3 DNA reads as TGCGCCAGCAGCCAAGGGACAGGCACCTTCTTC.

The V and J genes are TRBV7-2 and TRBJ2-5; TRBD2 agrees at 13 bases. J lost 13 bases, V lost 4 bases, and 6 bases had no gene match. The germline V gene has CDR1 SGHTA and CDR2 FQGNSA. CDR3 size: 13 residues. The CDR3 region has the DNA TGTGCCAGCAGCTCACTAGCGGGGGGGCCTCGGTACTTC. Its translation: CASSSLAGGPRYF.

V gene TRBV9 combines with J gene TRBJ2-5; TRBD2 matches 8 bases. CDR3 length: 17 residues. The V and J ends lost 0 bases and 0 bases, in that order; junction bases with no gene match: 7. CDR1 SGDLS and CDR2 YYNGEE come from the germline V gene. This CDR3 reads CASSVAFSGGYQETQYF. The CDR3 DNA reads as TGTGCCAGCAGCGTAGCTTTCAGCGGGGGATACCAAGAGACCCAGTACTTC.

The chain uses TRBV7-2 and TRBJ1-1; D ambiguous. V lost 3 bases and J 1 base, leaving 12 bases between the germline ends. In germline, CDR1 is SGHTA, CDR2 FQGNSA. The CDR3 sequence is 15 residues long. CDR3 nucleotides: TGTGCCAGCAGCTTCCCCTTCGCGAAGAACACTGAAGCTTTCTTT. It codes for CASSFPFAKNTEAFF.

The chain joins TRBV15 to TRBJ2-7; TRBD1 aligns across 7 bases. The CDR3 is made up of 15 amino acids. Germline V CDR1 and CDR2: LNHNV, YYDKDF (reference sequence). V was pared by 5 bases and J by 4 bases, with 11 bases of the junction left unmatched. For the CDR3, the DNA is TGTGCCACCAGCCGGACCTCGACAGGGCGGTACGAGCAGTACTTC. Its translation is CATSRTSTGRYEQYF.

V and J are TRBV2 and TRBJ1-6; perhaps TRBD1 as D (6 bases). V was shortened by 4 bases and J by 10 bases, with 17 bases between the two germline ends. Per germline, CDR1 SNHLY and CDR2 FYNNEI. This CDR3 has 15 residues. CDR3 bases: TGTGCCAGCAGTGCGCAGGGGCTGAATCGATCACCCCTCCACTTT. Its protein product is CASSAQGLNRSPLHF.

The V and J genes are TRBV2 and TRBJ2-2, with 7 bases aligning to TRBD1. V lost 5 bases to trimming and J lost 3 bases; unmatched junction nucleotides: 0. The CDR3 has 13 amino acids. Looked up from germline, CDR1 is SNHLY and CDR2 is FYNNEI. CDR3 sequence (DNA): TGTGCCAGCAGTACAGGGGACACCGGGGAGCTGTTTTTT. This encodes CASSTGDTGELFF.

The chain is built from TRBV7-6 and TRBJ2-5, with 8 positions matching TRBD1. The germline V gene encodes CDR1 SGHVS and CDR2 FNYEAQ. The ends lost 2 bases at V and 3 bases at J; junction bases unmatched: 8. CDR3 length equals 16 residues. The CDR3 DNA sequence: TGTGCCAGCAGCTTATTGGAGCAGGGGGCGGAAGAGACCCAGTACTTC. Translated: CASSLLEQGAEETQYF. Looking up the rest from reference TRBV7-6 and TRBJ2-5 gives the full variable domain: GAGVSQSPRYKVTKRGQDVALRCDPISGHVSLYWYRQALGQGPEFLTYFNYEAQQDKSGLPNDRFSAERPEGSISTLTIQRTEQRDSAMYRCASSLLEQGAEETQYFGPGTRLLVL.

The genes are TRBV9 and TRBJ1-3, with TRBD1 matching over 7 bases. This CDR3 has 15 residues. V lost 4 bases and J lost 0; bases outside the gene matches: 4. From germline, CDR1 is SGDLS and CDR2 YYNGEE. The CDR3, as DNA: TGTGCCAGCAGCCCGGGGACAGTCTCTGGAAACACCATATATTTT. This codes for CASSPGTVSGNTIYF.

The chain has TRBV20-1 and TRBJ2-7; 8 nucleotides align to TRBD1. Germline V gene data show CDR1 as DFQATT and CDR2 as SNEGSKA (reference sequence). The CDR3 sequence is 11 residues long. V shed 6 bases and J 6 bases; nucleotides not matched to a gene: 4. CDR3 DNA sequence: TGCAGTGCCACCGACAGGGGCGAGCAGTACTTC. Protein: CSATDRGEQYF.

The V and J genes are TRBV15 and TRBJ2-3; 10 nucleotides agree with TRBD2. This CDR3 comprises 15 residues. Germline V gene data show CDR1 as LNHNV and CDR2 as YYDKDF (reference sequence). The trim removed 3 bases at V and 4 bases at J, leaving 4 bases unmatched. The CDR3 DNA reads as TGTGCCACCAGCAGTAGCGGGAGGCCCCCAGATACGCAGTATTTT. It codes for CATSSSGRPPDTQYF.

This clone appeared a few times. V usage is TRBV6-1 and J usage is TRBJ1-6, with D tentatively TRBD1 (5 bases). This CDR3 has 13 amino acids. Between the trimmed V and J ends, which lost 6 bases and 12 bases, there was a span of 15 bases. Germline V lookup: CDR1 MNHNS, CDR2 SASEGT. CDR3 amino acids: CASSADSSRPLHF. The CDR3 region has the DNA TGTGCCAGCAGCGCAGACAGCTCTAGACCCCTCCACTTT.

The chain recombines TRBV7-6 with TRBJ2-7; the D gene is possibly TRBD2 (6 bases). CDR1 and CDR2 from the germline V gene are SGHVS and FNYEAQ. V was trimmed by 2 bases and J by 3 bases, leaving 11 bases between them. The CDR3 spans 14 residues. CDR3 coding DNA: TGTGCCAGCAGCTTACAGGAGGGGTACTACGAGCAGTACTTC. It is translated as CASSLQEGYYEQYF. Supplemented by reference TRBV7-6 and TRBJ2-7, the full variable domain reads GAGVSQSPRYKVTKRGQDVALRCDPISGHVSLYWYRQALGQGPEFLTYFNYEAQQDKSGLPNDRFSAERPEGSISTLTIQRTEQRDSAMYRCASSLQEGYYEQYFGPGTRLTVT.

This clone was observed a few times. The chain couples TRBV6-4 to TRBJ1-2; D gene uncertain. This CDR3 has 11 residues. CDR1 is MRHNA and CDR2 is SNTAGT in the germline V gene. V was clipped by 2 bases and J by 8 bases, with 6 bases between them. The CDR3, as DNA: TGTGCCAGCAGTGACCACACAGGCTACACCTTC. Its translation is CASSDHTGYTF.

V usage is TRBV6-1 and J usage is TRBJ2-5; D may be TRBD2 (6 bases). CDR1 is MNHNS and CDR2 is SASEGT in the germline V gene. The CDR3 is 14 residues long. Trimming removed 0 bases at V and 7 bases at J, with 12 bases between. The CDR3 loop reads CASSEARVGGTQYF. CDR3 nucleotide sequence: TGTGCCAGCAGTGAAGCGAGGGTGGGGGGGACCCAGTACTTC.

Here the CDR3 DNA reads TGTGCCAGTAGTCCCCCTCGCTGGGGCCCTCCGAATGAGCAGTTCTTC. This sequence encodes CASSPPRWGPPNEQFF. V usage is TRBV19 and J usage is TRBJ2-1, with D perhaps TRBD1 (5 bases). The CDR3 runs 16 residues. Germline CDR1 and CDR2: LNHDA and SQIVND (reference sequence). V lost 5 bases to trimming and J lost 7 bases, with 21 bases between them.

V and J are TRBV7-6 and TRBJ2-7; D is undetermined. V gave up 4 bases and J gave up 6 bases, with 13 bases separating them. This CDR3 is built from 13 residues. The germline gives CDR1 SGHVS, CDR2 FNYEAQ. In DNA, the CDR3 is TGTGCCAGCAGCTCCTTCATCACGGGCGAGCAGTACTTC. Translated: CASSSFITGEQYF.

This clone was seen a few times. V gene TRBV2 combines with J gene TRBJ2-7, with 9 positions matching TRBD2. Looked up from germline, CDR1 is SNHLY and CDR2 is FYNNEI. The CDR3 totals 14 residues. V lost 6 bases and J lost 3; bases outside the gene matches: 6. The CDR3 region is CASSRSGSLYEQYF. The CDR3 DNA sequence: TGTGCCAGCAGCCGTAGCGGGAGCCTCTACGAGCAGTACTTC.

The rearrangement joins TRBV9 to TRBJ2-1; 13 bases match TRBD2. Trimming removed 3 bases from V and 4 bases from J; junction bases left unmatched: 1. The CDR3 runs to 15 residues. CDR1 and CDR2 from the germline V gene are SGDLS and YYNGEE. CDR3 DNA: TGTGCCAGCAGCGAGACTAGCGGGGGGTACAATGAGCAGTTCTTC. It translates to CASSETSGGYNEQFF.

The V call is TRBV7-9, the J call TRBJ1-2; perhaps TRBD1 as D (6 bases). CDR3 length: 15 amino acids. Deletions cut 3 bases from V and 0 bases from J, with 11 bases between. Germline lookup yields CDR1 SEHNR and CDR2 FQNEAQ (reference sequence). CDR3 in amino acids: CASSLHRATNYGYTF. The CDR3 DNA sequence: TGTGCCAGCAGCTTGCACAGGGCCACTAACTATGGCTACACCTTC.